Listed here are 21 T cell receptor beta chains from one sample, sequenced in a study of OX40 agonist ivuxolimab in advanced cancers. Produced via immunoSEQ multiplex PCR; TCRdb's table is partial and in-frame only. The sample shows about 73,000 clones, 85% to 90% of them seen only once. Here the sequenced sample was CD4+ or CD8+ T cells sorted from blood, taken in a trial of the OX40 agonist ivuxolimab. The source is an adult with an advanced solid tumor such as melanoma, head and neck, liver or kidney cancer.

The chain joins TRBV28 to TRBJ1-1, with unresolved D. This CDR3 is built from 13 residues. Germline CDR1 and CDR2: MDHEN and SYDVKM. V lost 2 bases to trimming and J lost 6 bases, with 10 bases between them. The DNA of the CDR3 is TGTGCCAGCAGTTTAGGCCTGGCTGCTGAAGCTTTCTTT. Protein sequence: CASSLGLAAEAFF.

This clone was seen a handful of times. Other DNA sequences in the sample encode the same CDR3. V and J are TRBV2 and TRBJ1-2, with 10 bases aligning to TRBD1. The junction had 3 bases not matched to a gene; V was cut back by 6 bases and J by 2 bases. Germline V gene data show CDR1 as SNHLY and CDR2 as FYNNEI. This CDR3 contains 14 residues. The DNA of the CDR3 is TGTGCCAGCAGCCGACAGGGGGCCAACTATGGCTACACCTTC. This translates into CASSRQGANYGYTF.

The chain joins TRBV6-6 to TRBJ2-7; 8 bases fit TRBD1. The ends lost 6 bases at V and 1 base at J; junction bases unmatched: 8. Germline V gives CDR1 MNHNY, CDR2 SVGAGI (reference sequence). This CDR3 has 15 amino acids. CDR3 nucleotides: TGTGCCAGCAGGTCCCGGGACAGGTCTTCCTACGAGCAGTACTTC. Translated: CASRSRDRSSYEQYF.

The chain is built from TRBV6-6 and TRBJ2-7; D is unclear. The germline V gene encodes CDR1 MNHNY and CDR2 SVGAGI (reference sequence). The CDR3 runs 11 residues. V was clipped by 6 bases and J by 5 bases, with 8 bases between them. In DNA, the CDR3 is TGTGCCAGCAGCCTTGTCGACGAGCAGTACTTC. Translation: CASSLVDEQYF.

The V gene is TRBV2, the J gene TRBJ1-1; D is unresolved. The CDR3 has 12 residues. V was clipped by 10 bases and J by 2 bases, with 11 bases between them. CDR1 is SNHLY, CDR2 FYNNEI, per germline. The CDR3 nucleotides read TGTGCCACCCTCCAGTTAAACACTGAAGCTTTCTTT. The encoded protein is CATLQLNTEAFF.

The rearrangement joins TRBV5-5 to TRBJ1-4; maybe TRBD1 (6 bases). Germline V gene lookup returns CDR1 SGHKS and CDR2 YYEKEE (reference sequence). Trimming left V 1 base short and J 6 bases short, with 13 bases between. The CDR3 extends over 15 amino acids. CDR3: CASSLYGGADEKLFF. The CDR3 coding sequence is TGTGCCAGCAGCTTGTATGGGGGGGCGGATGAAAAACTGTTTTTT.

This rearrangement joins TRBV5-4 to TRBJ2-5; D unresolved. The length of the CDR3 is 15 residues. The germline gives CDR1 SGHNT, CDR2 YYREEE (reference sequence). Trimming stripped 0 bases from V and 5 bases from J, with 14 bases between. This CDR3 reads CASSLDGRPWETQYF. CDR3 in DNA: TGTGCCAGCAGCTTGGACGGCCGCCCCTGGGAGACCCAGTACTTC.

The V call is TRBV30, the J call TRBJ2-7, with TRBD2 identical over 10 bases. The germline V gene encodes CDR1 GTSNPN and CDR2 SVGIG (reference sequence). CDR3 size: 11 residues. J was trimmed by 4 bases and V by 7 bases; bases with no gene match: 1. The CDR3, as DNA: TGTGCCTTGACTAGCGGGTACGAGCAGTACTTC. This codes for CALTSGYEQYF. Full variable domain (missing parts from reference TRBV30 and TRBJ2-7): SQTIHQWPATLVQPVGSPLSLECTVEGTSNPNLYWYRQAAGRGLQLLFYSVGIGQISSEVPQNLSASRPQDRQFILSSKKLLLSDSGFYLCALTSGYEQYFGPGTRLTVT.

The chain links TRBV11-1 to TRBJ2-1, with a tentative D call TRBD1 (6 bases). The CDR3 has 16 amino acids. Germline assignment: CDR1 SGHAT and CDR2 FQDESV (reference sequence). The germline V and J ends were trimmed by 5 bases and 2 bases, with 16 bases remaining between them. CDR3 DNA: TGTGCCAGCAGCCCACGCGAGGGGGTGGCCTACAATGAGCAGTTCTTC. It yields the protein CASSPREGVAYNEQFF.

The chain combines TRBV11-2 with TRBJ1-2; the D is unclear. Germline CDR1 is SGHAT and CDR2 is FQNNGV. CDR3 length: 13 amino acids. Trimming took off 5 bases at V and 8 bases at J, with 15 bases between the two ends. In nucleotides, the CDR3 is TGTGCCAGCAGCCCGGACCGGGTTGGAGGCTACACCTTC. As protein: CASSPDRVGGYTF.

This rearrangement joins TRBV7-9 to TRBJ1-1; D is uncertain. Germline V gene sequence: CDR1 SEHNR, CDR2 FQNEAQ (reference sequence). The CDR3 totals 14 residues. Trimming removed 5 bases at V and 0 bases at J, with 10 bases between. The CDR3 region is CASSPSRVNTEAFF. The CDR3 region has the DNA TGTGCCAGCAGCCCCTCACGAGTGAACACTGAAGCTTTCTTT.

The chain employs TRBV6-1 and TRBJ2-1; D gene ambiguous. CDR1 and CDR2 (germline): MNHNS, SASEGT. V lost 6 bases and J 3 bases, leaving 12 bases between the germline ends. The CDR3 length is 14 residues. The CDR3 spells CASRERDNYNEQFF. The CDR3 bases are TGTGCCAGCAGAGAAAGGGATAACTACAATGAGCAGTTCTTC.

The chain carries TRBV5-1 and TRBJ1-5; 8 nucleotides line up with TRBD1. This CDR3 contains 16 residues. Germline CDR1 is SGHRS and CDR2 is YFSETQ. After removal of 4 bases from V and 0 bases from J, the junction contained 6 bases not matched to a gene. The CDR3 coding sequence is TGCGCCAGCAGCCTAGGGACAGGCTATAGCAATCAGCCCCAGCATTTT. Translating gives CASSLGTGYSNQPQHF.

The chain employs TRBV20-1 and TRBJ2-1; D is ambiguous. The V gene's germline CDR1 is DFQATT and CDR2 SNEGSKA (reference sequence). The CDR3 has 11 residues. The CDR3 DNA sequence: TGCAGATTAGAAAACGGCAATGAGCAGTTCTTC. This codes for CRLENGNEQFF.

This rearrangement joins TRBV5-8 to TRBJ1-1; perhaps TRBD1 as D (5 bases). Trimming removed 1 base at V and 1 base at J, with 8 bases between. The CDR3 loop spans 14 amino acids. CDR1 and CDR2 from the germline V gene are SGHTS and YDEGEE. The CDR3, as DNA: TGTGCCAGCAGCTTGCAGGGTTGGAACACTGAAGCTTTCTTT. Translation: CASSLQGWNTEAFF.

The V gene is TRBV18, the J gene TRBJ2-5, with 11 positions matching TRBD2. Germline loops: CDR1 KGHSH, CDR2 LQKENI. There are 15 residues in the CDR3. V lost 5 bases to trimming and J lost 4 bases; unmatched junction nucleotides: 6. CDR3: CASSGLAGGGETQYF. The CDR3 DNA is TGTGCCAGCTCAGGGCTAGCGGGAGGCGGAGAGACCCAGTACTTC.

This clone was seen a single time. The V gene is TRBV14, the J gene TRBJ1-4, with TRBD1 identical over 10 bases. Germline V gene data show CDR1 as SGHDN and CDR2 as FVKESK. V lost 0 bases and J lost 3; bases outside the gene matches: 1. The CDR3 loop spans 16 amino acids. CDR3 amino acids: CASSQEGTGANEKLFF. The CDR3, as DNA: TGTGCCAGCAGCCAAGAAGGGACAGGGGCTAATGAAAAACTGTTTTTT.

The chain couples TRBV6-6 to TRBJ1-5; 10 bases match TRBD1. The germline V gene encodes CDR1 MNHNY and CDR2 SVGAGI (reference sequence). The CDR3 sequence is 16 residues long. V lost 4 bases, J lost 5 bases, and 8 bases stayed unmatched. CDR3 coding DNA: TGTGCCAGCAGTTCTCGGACAGGGGGATATTATCAGCCCCAGCATTTT. Residues: CASSSRTGGYYQPQHF.

The chain is built from TRBV7-9 and TRBJ2-5; perhaps D is TRBD1 or TRBD2 (5 bases each). This CDR3 contains 15 residues. V dropped 3 bases and J dropped 3 bases, with 14 bases sitting between them. The germline gives CDR1 SEHNR, CDR2 FQNEAQ (reference sequence). CDR3 loop: CASSFPFEGKETQYF. The CDR3, as DNA: TGTGCCAGCAGCTTCCCCTTCGAGGGGAAAGAGACCCAGTACTTC.

CDR3 DNA sequence: TGCAGCGTTGAACAGGGAGAGGCCGCTTTCTTT. Its protein product is CSVEQGEAAFF. J is TRBJ1-1 and V is TRBV29-1; TRBD1 might be the D (5 bases). The CDR3 is 11 amino acids. Trimming removed 2 bases from V and 11 bases from J, with 12 bases in between. The germline CDR1 and CDR2 sequences are SQVTM and ANQGSEA. The full variable domain, completed using reference TRBV29-1 and TRBJ1-1, is SAVISQKPSRDICQRGTSLTIQCQVDSQVTMMFWYRQQPGQSLTLIATANQGSEATYESGFVIDKFPISRPNLTFSTLTVSNMSPEDSSIYLCSVEQGEAAFFGQGTRLTVV.

This clone is a singleton in its sample. The chain uses TRBV5-4 and TRBJ2-3; tentatively, D is TRBD2 (7 bases). Per the germline V gene, CDR1 is SGHNT and CDR2 is YYREEE (reference sequence). The length of the CDR3 is 14 residues. Trimming took 1 base from V and 5 from J, leaving 11 bases between them. CDR3 amino acids: CASSLKGGGDTQYF. CDR3 DNA: TGTGCCAGCAGCTTGAAAGGGGGGGGAGATACGCAGTATTTT.